Listed here is a single T cell receptor (beta chain). Its antigen is still unknown. The authors amplified TCR beta CDR3 regions from RNA transcripts. HTBI primers were used in a first-round RT-PCR, which preceded a second-round multiplex PCR. TCRdb re-called the multiplex PCR reads through MiXCR, storing one row per CDR3 protein. This sample carries under 200,000 distinct CDR3 sequences, approximately 40% of them seen once, and the ten largest clones take around 5.8%. The data belong to a study of Graves' ophthalmopathy and Graves' hyperthyroidism. The CDR3 runs 16 residues. Looked up from germline, CDR1 is SGHAT and CDR2 is FQNNGV. The ends were cut back, 8 bases at V and 0 bases at J, with 19 bases in the middle. The authors diagnosed from clinical symptoms, serum thyroxine, TRAb, thyroid ultrasound and orbital computed tomography. General study results and limits: Blood also harbored most expanded thyroid clonotypes above 0.001 frequency. For separating ophthalmopathy from stable hyperthyroidism, a 13-signature model gave 87.88% sensitivity and around 76% specificity.

The TCR sequence derives from a woman in her thirties or forties with Graves' ophthalmopathy. The sequencing sample was made of peripheral blood. V is TRBV11-2 and J is TRBJ1-1; weak D call: TRBD1 (5 bases). CDR3: CASSGGRPSMNTEAFF. The CDR3 nucleotides read TGTGCCAGCTCCGGGGGACGGCCTAGCATGAACACTGAAGCTTTCTTT.